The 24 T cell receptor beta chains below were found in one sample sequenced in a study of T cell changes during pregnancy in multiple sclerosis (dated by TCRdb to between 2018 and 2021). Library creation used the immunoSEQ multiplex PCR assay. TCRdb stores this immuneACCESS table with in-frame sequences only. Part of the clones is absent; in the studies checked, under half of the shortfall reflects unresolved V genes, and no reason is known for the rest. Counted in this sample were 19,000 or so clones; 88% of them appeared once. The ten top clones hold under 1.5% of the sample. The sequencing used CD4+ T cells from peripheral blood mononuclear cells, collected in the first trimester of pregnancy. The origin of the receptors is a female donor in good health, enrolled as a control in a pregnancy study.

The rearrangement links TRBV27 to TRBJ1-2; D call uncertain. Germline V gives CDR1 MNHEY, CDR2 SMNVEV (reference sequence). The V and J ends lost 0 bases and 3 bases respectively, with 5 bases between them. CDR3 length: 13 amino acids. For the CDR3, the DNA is TGTGCCAGCAGTTTATCACAATACTATGGCTACACCTTC. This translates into CASSLSQYYGYTF.

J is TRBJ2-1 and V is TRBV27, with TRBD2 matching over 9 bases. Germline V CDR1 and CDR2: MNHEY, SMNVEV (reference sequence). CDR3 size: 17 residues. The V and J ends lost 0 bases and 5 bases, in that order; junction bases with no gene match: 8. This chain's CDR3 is CASSLSSGGREHNEQFF. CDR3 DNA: TGTGCCAGCAGTTTATCGTCCGGCGGGAGGGAACACAATGAGCAGTTCTTC.

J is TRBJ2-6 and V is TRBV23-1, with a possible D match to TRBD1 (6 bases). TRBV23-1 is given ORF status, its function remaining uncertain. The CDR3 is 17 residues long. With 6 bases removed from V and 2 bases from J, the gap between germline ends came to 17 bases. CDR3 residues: CASSPFLNRAGANVLTF. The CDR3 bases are TGCGCCAGCAGCCCCTTCCTTAACAGGGCTGGGGCCAACGTCCTGACTTTC.

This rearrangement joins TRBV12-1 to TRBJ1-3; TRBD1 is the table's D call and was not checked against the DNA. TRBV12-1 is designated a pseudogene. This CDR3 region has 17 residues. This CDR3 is CASSLSARTGPGNTIYF. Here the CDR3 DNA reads TGTGCCAGCAGCTTGAGCGCCAGAACAGGTCCTGGAAACACCATATATTTT.

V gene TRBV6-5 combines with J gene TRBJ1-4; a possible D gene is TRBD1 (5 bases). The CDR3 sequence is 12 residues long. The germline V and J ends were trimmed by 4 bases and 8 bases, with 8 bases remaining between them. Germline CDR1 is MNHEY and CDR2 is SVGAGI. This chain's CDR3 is CASSLGGEKLFF. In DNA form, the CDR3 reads TGTGCCAGCAGTTTGGGGGGGGAAAAACTGTTTTTT.

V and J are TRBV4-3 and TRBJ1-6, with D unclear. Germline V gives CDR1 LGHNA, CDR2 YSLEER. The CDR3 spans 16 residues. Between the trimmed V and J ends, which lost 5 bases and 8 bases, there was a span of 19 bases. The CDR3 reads CASSGGSTPRDSPLHF. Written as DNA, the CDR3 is TGCGCCAGCAGCGGCGGGTCAACACCTCGGGATTCACCCCTCCACTTT.

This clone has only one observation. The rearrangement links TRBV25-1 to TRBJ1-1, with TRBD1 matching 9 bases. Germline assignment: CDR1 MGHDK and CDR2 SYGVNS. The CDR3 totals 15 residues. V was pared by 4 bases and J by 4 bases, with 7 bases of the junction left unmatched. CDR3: CASSGTGGWGTEAFF. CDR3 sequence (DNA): TGTGCCAGCAGTGGTACAGGGGGCTGGGGCACTGAAGCTTTCTTT.

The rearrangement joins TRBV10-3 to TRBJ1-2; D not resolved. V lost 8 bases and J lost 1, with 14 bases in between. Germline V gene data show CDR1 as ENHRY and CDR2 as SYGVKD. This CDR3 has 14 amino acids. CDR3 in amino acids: CAISEDTYNYGYTF. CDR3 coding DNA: TGTGCCATCTCCGAGGATACCTATAACTATGGCTACACCTTC.

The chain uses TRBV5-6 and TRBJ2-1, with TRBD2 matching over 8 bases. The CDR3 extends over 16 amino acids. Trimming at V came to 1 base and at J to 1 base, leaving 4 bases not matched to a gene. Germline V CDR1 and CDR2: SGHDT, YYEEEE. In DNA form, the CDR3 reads TGTGCCAGCAGCTTGCCACTAGCGGCTTCCTACAATGAGCAGTTCTTC. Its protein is CASSLPLAASYNEQFF.

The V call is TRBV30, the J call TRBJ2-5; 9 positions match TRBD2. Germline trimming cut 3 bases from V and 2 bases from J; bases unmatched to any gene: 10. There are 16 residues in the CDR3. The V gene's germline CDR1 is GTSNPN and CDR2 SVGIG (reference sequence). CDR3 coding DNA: TGTGCCTGGAGCTCCTTTGGGCTAGCGGGGCAAGAGACCCAGTACTTC. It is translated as CAWSSFGLAGQETQYF.

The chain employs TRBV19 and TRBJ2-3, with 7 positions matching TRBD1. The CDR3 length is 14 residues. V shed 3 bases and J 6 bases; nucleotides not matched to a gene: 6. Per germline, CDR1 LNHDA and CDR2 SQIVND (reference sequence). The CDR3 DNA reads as TGTGCCAGTAGTATCGACAGGGTCGGTGATACGCAGTATTTT. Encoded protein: CASSIDRVGDTQYF.

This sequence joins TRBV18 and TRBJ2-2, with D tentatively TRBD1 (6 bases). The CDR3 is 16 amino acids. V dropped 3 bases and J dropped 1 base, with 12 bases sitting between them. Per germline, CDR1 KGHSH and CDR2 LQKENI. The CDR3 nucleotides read TGTGCCAGCTCACCGAACACAGGGTTGAACACCGGGGAGCTGTTTTTT. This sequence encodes CASSPNTGLNTGELFF.

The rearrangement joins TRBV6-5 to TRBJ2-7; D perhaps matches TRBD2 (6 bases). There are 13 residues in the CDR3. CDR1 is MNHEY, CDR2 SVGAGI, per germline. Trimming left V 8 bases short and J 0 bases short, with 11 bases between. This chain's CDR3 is CASGRPSSYEQYF. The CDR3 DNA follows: TGTGCCAGCGGGAGGCCGAGCTCCTACGAGCAGTACTTC.

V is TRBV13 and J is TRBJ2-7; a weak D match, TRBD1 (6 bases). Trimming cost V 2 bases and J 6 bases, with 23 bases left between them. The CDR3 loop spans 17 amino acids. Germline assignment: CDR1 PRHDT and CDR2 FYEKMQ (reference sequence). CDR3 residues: CASSLQTGSRGSGEQYF. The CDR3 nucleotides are TGTGCCAGCAGCTTACAAACCGGGTCCAGGGGATCCGGCGAGCAGTACTTC.

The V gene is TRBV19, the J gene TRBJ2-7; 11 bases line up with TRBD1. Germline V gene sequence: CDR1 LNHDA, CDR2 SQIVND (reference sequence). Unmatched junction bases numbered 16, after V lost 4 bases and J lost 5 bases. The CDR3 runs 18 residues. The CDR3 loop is CASSNIWTGGPGSHEQYF. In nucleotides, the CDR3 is TGTGCCAGTAGTAACATTTGGACAGGGGGCCCGGGATCACACGAGCAGTACTTC.

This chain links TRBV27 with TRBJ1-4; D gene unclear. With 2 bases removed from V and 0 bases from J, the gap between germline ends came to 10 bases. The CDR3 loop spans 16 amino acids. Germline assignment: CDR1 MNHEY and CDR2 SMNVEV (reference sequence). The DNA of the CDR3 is TGTGCCAGCAGTTTAGTCCCCCCAGCAACTAATGAAAAACTGTTTTTT. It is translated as CASSLVPPATNEKLFF.

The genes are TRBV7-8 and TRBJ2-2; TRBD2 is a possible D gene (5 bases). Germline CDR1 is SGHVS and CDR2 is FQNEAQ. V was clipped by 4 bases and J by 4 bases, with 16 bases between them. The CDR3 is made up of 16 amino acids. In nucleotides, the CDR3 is TGTGCCAGCAGCTCCCGAGGCGGGCCGGGCACCGGGGAGCTGTTTTTT. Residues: CASSSRGGPGTGELFF.

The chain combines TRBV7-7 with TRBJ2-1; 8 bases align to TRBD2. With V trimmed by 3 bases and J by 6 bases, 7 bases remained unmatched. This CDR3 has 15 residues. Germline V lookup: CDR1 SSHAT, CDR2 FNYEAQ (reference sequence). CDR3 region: CASSLDLAGSNEQFF. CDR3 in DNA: TGTGCCAGCAGCTTGGACTTAGCGGGATCCAATGAGCAGTTCTTC.

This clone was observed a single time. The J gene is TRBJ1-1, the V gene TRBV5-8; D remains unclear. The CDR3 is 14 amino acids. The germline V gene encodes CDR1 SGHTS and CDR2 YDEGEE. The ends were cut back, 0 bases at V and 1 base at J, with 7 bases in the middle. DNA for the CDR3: TGTGCCAGCAGCTTGGTCGGTTCGAACACTGAAGCTTTCTTT. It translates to CASSLVGSNTEAFF.

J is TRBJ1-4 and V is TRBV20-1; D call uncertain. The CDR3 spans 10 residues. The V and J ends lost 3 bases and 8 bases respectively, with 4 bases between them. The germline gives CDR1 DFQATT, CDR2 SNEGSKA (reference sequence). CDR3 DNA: TGCAGTGCTAGGAGAGAAAAACTGTTTTTT. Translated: CSARREKLFF.

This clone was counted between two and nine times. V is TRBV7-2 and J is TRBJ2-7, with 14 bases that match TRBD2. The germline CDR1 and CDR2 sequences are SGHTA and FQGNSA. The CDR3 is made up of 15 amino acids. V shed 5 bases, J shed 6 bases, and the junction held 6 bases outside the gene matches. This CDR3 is CASSPGTSGSAEQYF. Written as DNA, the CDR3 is TGTGCCAGCAGCCCCGGGACTAGCGGGAGTGCCGAGCAGTACTTC.

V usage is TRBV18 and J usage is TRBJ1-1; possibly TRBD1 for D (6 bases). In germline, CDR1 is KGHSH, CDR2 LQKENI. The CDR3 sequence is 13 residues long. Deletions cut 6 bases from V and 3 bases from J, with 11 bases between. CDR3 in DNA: TGTGCCAGCTCCCAGGGGATGCACACTGAAGCTTTCTTT. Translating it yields CASSQGMHTEAFF. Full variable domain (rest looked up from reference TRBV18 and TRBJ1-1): NAGVMQNPRHLVRRRGQEARLRCSPMKGHSHVYWYRQLPEEGLKFMVYLQKENIIDESGMPKERFSAEFPKEGPSILRIQQVVRGDSAAYFCASSQGMHTEAFFGQGTRLTVV.

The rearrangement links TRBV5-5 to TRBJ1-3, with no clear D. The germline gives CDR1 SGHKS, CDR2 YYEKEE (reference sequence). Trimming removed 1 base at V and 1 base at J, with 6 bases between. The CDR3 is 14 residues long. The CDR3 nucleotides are TGTGCCAGCAGCTTGAGAGAATCTGGAAACACCATATATTTT. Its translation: CASSLRESGNTIYF.

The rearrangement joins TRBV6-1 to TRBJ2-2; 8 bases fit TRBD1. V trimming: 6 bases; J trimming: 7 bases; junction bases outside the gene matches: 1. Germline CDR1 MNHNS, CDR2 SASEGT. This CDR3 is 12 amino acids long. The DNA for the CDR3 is TGTGCCAGCAGAACAGGGGGCGGGGAGCTGTTTTTT. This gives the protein CASRTGGGELFF.